This passage covers 8 T cell receptor beta chains from one sample sequenced in a study of blood T cell repertoires in COVID-19. TCRdb's copy holds only in-frame clones and misses some; the assay was immunoSEQ multiplex PCR. Of tens of thousands of clones in the sample, about 88% were seen once. Sequencing was done on a sample of peripheral blood. All receptors come from a woman aged 45-60 years with active COVID-19.

The chain links TRBV27 to TRBJ2-7, with a weak D call TRBD1 (6 bases). The CDR3 is 15 residues long. Trimming took off 6 bases at V and 7 bases at J, with 22 bases between the two ends. Germline CDR1 reads MNHEY; CDR2 reads SMNVEV (reference sequence). This CDR3 is CASRNRDKKSGEQYF. CDR3 in DNA: TGTGCCAGCAGGAACCGGGACAAAAAATCGGGAGAGCAGTACTTC.

The V call is TRBV9, the J call TRBJ1-2; 7 bases are shared with TRBD1. CDR1 SGDLS and CDR2 YYNGEE come from the germline V gene. The CDR3 consists of 15 residues. Trimming took 1 base from V and 5 from J; bases not matched to a gene: 8. CDR3 in amino acids: CASSVSGRGEYGYTF. The DNA of the CDR3 is TGTGCCAGCAGCGTATCGGGCAGGGGGGAGTATGGCTACACCTTC.

The rearrangement uses TRBV9 and TRBJ2-5; possible D gene TRBD1, 6 bases. Trimming removed 0 bases at V and 2 bases at J, with 8 bases between. This CDR3 has 14 residues. CDR1 SGDLS and CDR2 YYNGEE come from the germline V gene. CDR3 in amino acids: CASSVGTAQETQYF. As DNA, the CDR3 is TGTGCCAGCAGCGTAGGGACAGCACAAGAGACCCAGTACTTC.

The chain links TRBV3-1 (or the pseudogene TRBV3-2) to TRBJ2-5; D is undetermined. Trimming left V 0 bases short and J 7 bases short, with 21 bases between. Germline CDR1 LGHDT, CDR2 YNNKEL (reference sequence). CDR3 size: 17 residues. The CDR3 loop is CASSQDTSAVSFGTQYF. The CDR3 DNA reads as TGTGCCAGCAGCCAAGATACGTCAGCTGTTAGCTTTGGGACCCAGTACTTC.

The gene calls are TRBV18 and TRBJ1-1, with 8 nucleotides matching TRBD1. After removal of 2 bases from V and 2 bases from J, the junction contained 10 bases not matched to a gene. CDR3 size: 17 residues. Germline V gene lookup returns CDR1 KGHSH and CDR2 LQKENI. CDR3 sequence reads: CASSPRTGPILNTEAFF. The CDR3 bases are TGTGCCAGCTCACCAAGGACAGGGCCAATCCTTAACACTGAAGCTTTCTTT.

The table lists this clone with a few counts. The J gene is TRBJ1-3, the V gene TRBV5-1, with D hard to call. This CDR3 contains 14 residues. The V end was cut by 4 bases, the J end by 3 bases, with 11 bases between. Germline CDR1 reads SGHRS; CDR2 reads YFSETQ. CDR3 residues: CASSSGQGGNTIYF. In DNA, the CDR3 is TGCGCCAGCAGCAGTGGGCAAGGTGGAAACACCATATATTTT. The full variable domain, with the rest looked up from reference TRBV5-1 and TRBJ1-3, is KAGVTQTPRYLIKTRGQQVTLSCSPISGHRSVSWYQQTPGQGLQFLFEYFSETQRNKGNFPGRFSGRQFSNSRSEMNVSTLELGDSALYLCASSSGQGGNTIYFGEGSWLTVV.

The chain uses TRBV19 and TRBJ2-2; no firm D call. The V gene lost 6 bases and the J gene lost 5 bases, with 13 bases spanning the gap. This CDR3 is 14 amino acids long. Germline V gives CDR1 LNHDA, CDR2 SQIVND (reference sequence). DNA of the CDR3: TGTGCCAGTAGCTACCCAGCTAGAACCGGGGAGCTGTTTTTT. Translated: CASSYPARTGELFF.

The chain combines TRBV6-1 with TRBJ2-7, with TRBD2 matching 10 bases. The CDR3 covers 15 residues. J lost 7 bases, V lost 3 bases, and 9 bases had no gene match. The germline V gene has CDR1 MNHNS and CDR2 SASEGT. CDR3 sequence (DNA): TGTGCCAGCAGTGAGCCGGTAGCGGGAGGTAAGGAGCAGTACTTC. It specifies CASSEPVAGGKEQYF.